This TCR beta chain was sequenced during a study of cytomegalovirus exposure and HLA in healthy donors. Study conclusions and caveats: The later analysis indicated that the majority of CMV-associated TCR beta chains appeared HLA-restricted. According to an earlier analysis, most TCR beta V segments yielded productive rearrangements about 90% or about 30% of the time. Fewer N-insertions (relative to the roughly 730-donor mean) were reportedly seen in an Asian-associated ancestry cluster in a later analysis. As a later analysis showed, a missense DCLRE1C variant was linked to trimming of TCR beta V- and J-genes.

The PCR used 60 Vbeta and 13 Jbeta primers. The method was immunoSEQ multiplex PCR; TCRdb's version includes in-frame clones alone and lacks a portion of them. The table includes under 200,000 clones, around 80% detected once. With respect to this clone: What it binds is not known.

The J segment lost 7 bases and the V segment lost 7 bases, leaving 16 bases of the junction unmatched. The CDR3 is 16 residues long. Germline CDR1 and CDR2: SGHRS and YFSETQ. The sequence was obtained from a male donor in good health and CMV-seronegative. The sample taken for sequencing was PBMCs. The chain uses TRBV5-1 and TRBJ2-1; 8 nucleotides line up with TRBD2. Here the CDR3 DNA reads TGCGCCAGCTCCTCACTAGCGCGGGGGGCTAATAATGAGCAGTTCTTC. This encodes CASSSLARGANNEQFF.